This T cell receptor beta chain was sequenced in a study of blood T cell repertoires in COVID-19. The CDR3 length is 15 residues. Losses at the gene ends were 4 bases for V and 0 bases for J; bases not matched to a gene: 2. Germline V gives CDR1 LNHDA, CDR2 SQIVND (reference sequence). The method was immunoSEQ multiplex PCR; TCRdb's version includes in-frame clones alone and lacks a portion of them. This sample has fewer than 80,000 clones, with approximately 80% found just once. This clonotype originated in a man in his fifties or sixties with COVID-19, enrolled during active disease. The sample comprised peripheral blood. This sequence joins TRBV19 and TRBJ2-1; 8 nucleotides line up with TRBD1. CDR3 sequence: CASSTTGGSYNEQFF. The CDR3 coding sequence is TGTGCCAGTAGTACAACAGGGGGCTCCTACAATGAGCAGTTCTTC.